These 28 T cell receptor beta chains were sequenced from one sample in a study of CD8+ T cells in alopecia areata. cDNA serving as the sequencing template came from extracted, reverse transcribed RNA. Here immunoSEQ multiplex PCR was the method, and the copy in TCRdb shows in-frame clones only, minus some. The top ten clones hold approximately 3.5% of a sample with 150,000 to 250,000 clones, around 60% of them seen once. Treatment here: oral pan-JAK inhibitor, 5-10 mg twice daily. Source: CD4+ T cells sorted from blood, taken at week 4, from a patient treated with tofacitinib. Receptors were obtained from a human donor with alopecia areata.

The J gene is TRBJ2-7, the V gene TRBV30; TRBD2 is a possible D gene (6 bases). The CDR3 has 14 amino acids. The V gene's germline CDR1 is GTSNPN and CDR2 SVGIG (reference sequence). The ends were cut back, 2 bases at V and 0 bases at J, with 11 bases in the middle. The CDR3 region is CAWSRGTASYEQYF. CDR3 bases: TGTGCCTGGAGTCGGGGGACCGCCTCCTACGAGCAGTACTTC.

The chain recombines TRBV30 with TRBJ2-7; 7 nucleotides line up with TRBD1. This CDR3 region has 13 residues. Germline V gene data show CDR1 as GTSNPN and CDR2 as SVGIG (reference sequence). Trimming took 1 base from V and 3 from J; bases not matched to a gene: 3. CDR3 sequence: CAWSGAGGYEQYF. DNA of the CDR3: TGTGCCTGGAGTGGAGCAGGGGGCTACGAGCAGTACTTC.

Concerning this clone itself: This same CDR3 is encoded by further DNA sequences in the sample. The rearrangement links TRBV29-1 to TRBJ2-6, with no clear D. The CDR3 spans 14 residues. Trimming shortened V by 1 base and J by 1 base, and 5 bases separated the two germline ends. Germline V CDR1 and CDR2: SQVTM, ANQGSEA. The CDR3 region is CSVEGGSGANVLTF. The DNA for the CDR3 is TGCAGCGTTGAAGGGGGTTCTGGGGCCAACGTCCTGACTTTC.

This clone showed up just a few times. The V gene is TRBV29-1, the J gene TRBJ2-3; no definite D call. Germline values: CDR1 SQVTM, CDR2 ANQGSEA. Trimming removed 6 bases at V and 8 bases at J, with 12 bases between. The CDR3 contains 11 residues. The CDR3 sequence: CSVLLWPTQYF. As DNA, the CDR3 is TGCAGCGTCCTCCTCTGGCCTACGCAGTATTTT.

This CDR3 reads CASSLWGRTDTQYF. CDR3 DNA: TGCGCCAGCAGCTTATGGGGTCGCACAGATACGCAGTATTTT. V gene TRBV5-1 combines with J gene TRBJ2-3; D is undetermined. V gave up 2 bases and J gave up 1 base, with 8 bases separating them. This CDR3 comprises 14 residues. The germline V gene has CDR1 SGHRS and CDR2 YFSETQ.

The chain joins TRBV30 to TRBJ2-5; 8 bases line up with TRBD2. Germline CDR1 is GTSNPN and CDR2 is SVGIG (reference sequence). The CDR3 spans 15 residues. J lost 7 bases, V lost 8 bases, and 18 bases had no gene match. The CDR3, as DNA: TGTGCCGGCGAAAGTGGGACTAGGGGGTTTGGGACCCAGTACTTC. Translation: CAGESGTRGFGTQYF.

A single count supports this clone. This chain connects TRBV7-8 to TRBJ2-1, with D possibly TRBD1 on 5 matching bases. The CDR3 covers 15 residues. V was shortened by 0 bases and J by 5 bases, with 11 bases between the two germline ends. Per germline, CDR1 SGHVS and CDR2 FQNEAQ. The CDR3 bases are TGTGCCAGCAGCTTAGCAAGGACACGGGACAATGAGCAGTTCTTC. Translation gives CASSLARTRDNEQFF.

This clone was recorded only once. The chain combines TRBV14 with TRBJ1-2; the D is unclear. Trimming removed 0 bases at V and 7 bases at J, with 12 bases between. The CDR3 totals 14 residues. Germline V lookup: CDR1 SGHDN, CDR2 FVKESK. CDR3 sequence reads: CASSQEGRRSGYTF. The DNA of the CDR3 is TGTGCCAGCAGCCAAGAAGGCCGCAGGAGTGGCTACACCTTC.

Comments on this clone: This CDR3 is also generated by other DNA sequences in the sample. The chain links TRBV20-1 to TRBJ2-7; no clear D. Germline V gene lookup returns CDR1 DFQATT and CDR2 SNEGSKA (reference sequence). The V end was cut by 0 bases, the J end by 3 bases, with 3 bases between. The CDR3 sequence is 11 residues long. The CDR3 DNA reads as TGCAGTGCTAGAGAAAACTACGAGCAGTACTTC. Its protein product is CSARENYEQYF.

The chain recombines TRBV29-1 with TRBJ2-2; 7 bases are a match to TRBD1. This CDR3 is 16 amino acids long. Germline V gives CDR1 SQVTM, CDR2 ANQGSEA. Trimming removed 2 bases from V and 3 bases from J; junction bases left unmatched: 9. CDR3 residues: CSVENTGALHTGELFF. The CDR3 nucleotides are TGCAGCGTTGAAAACACAGGGGCCTTACACACCGGGGAGCTGTTTTTT.

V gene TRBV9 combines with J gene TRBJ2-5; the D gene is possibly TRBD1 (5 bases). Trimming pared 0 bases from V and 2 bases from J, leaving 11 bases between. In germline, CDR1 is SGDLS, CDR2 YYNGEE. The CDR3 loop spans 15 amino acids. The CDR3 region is CASSVVQGVQETQYF. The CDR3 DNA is TGTGCCAGCAGCGTAGTGCAGGGCGTTCAAGAGACCCAGTACTTC.

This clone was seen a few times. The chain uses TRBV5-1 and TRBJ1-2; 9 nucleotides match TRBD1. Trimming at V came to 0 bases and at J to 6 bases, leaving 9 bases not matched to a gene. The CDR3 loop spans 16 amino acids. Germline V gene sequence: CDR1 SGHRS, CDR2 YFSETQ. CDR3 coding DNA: TGCGCCAGCAGCTTGGCCCTTCCGGGACAGGGCAATGGCTACACCTTC. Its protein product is CASSLALPGQGNGYTF.

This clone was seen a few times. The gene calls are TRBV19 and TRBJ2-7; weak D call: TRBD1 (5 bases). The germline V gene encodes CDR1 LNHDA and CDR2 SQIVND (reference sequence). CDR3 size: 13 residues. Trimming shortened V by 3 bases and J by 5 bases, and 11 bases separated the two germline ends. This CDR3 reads CASSMGQGDEQYF. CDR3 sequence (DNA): TGTGCCAGTAGTATGGGGCAGGGCGACGAGCAGTACTTC.

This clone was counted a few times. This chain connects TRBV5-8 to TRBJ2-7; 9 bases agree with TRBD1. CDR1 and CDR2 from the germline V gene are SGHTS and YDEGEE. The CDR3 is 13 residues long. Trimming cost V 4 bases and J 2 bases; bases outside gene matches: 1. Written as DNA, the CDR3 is TGTGCCAGCAGCCGACAGGGGGCCTACGAGCAGTACTTC. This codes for CASSRQGAYEQYF.

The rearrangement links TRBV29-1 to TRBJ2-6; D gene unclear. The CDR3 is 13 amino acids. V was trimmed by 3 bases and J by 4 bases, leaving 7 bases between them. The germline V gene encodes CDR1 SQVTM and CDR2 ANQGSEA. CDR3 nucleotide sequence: TGCAGCGTTGACGAGGAAGGGGCCAACGTCCTGACTTTC. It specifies CSVDEEGANVLTF.

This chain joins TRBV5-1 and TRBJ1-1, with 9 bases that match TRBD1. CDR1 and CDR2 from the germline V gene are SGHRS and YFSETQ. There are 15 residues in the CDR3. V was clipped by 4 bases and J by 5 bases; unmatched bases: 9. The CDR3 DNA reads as TGCGCCAGCAGCCCCCTTCTGGACAGGGGAACTGAAGCTTTCTTT. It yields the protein CASSPLLDRGTEAFF.

Written as DNA, the CDR3 is TGCGCCAGCAGCCTGCCAGGGCGCACCGGGGAGCTGTTTTTT. The encoded protein is CASSLPGRTGELFF. V gene TRBV4-1 combines with J gene TRBJ2-2; a weak D match, TRBD1 (5 bases). Germline CDR1 reads MGHRA; CDR2 reads YSYEKL. CDR3 length: 14 residues. Trimming removed 4 bases at V and 4 bases at J, with 10 bases between.

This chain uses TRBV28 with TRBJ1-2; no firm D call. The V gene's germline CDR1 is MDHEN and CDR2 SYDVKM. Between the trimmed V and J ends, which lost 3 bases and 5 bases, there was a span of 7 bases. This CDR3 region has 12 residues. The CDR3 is CASSFVGYGYTF. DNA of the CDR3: TGTGCCAGCAGTTTCGTGGGTTATGGCTACACCTTC.

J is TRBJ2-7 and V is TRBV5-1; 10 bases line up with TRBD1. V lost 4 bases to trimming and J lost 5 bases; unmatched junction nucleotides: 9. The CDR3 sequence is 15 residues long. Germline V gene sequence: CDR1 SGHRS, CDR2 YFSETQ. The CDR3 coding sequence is TGCGCCAGCAGCCAGGCCCGGGACAGGGGCGACGAGCAGTACTTC. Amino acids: CASSQARDRGDEQYF.

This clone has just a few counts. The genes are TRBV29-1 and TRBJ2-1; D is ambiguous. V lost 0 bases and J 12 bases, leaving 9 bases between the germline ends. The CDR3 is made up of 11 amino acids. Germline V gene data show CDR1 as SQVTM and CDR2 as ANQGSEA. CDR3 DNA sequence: TGCAGCGTTGAAGATAAATCAGGGCAGTTCTTC. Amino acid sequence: CSVEDKSGQFF.

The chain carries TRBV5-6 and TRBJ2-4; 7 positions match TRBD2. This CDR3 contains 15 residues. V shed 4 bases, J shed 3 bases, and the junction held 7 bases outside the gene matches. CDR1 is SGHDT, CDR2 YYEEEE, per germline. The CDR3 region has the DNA TGTGCCAGCAGCCGGGGGAGGGACGTCAAAAACATTCAGTACTTC. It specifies CASSRGRDVKNIQYF.

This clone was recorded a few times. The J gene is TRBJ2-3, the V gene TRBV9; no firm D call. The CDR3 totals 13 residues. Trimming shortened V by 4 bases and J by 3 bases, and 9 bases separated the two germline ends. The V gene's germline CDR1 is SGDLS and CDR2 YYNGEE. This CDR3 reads CASSLGQTDTQYF. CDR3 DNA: TGTGCCAGCAGCCTAGGGCAGACAGATACGCAGTATTTT.

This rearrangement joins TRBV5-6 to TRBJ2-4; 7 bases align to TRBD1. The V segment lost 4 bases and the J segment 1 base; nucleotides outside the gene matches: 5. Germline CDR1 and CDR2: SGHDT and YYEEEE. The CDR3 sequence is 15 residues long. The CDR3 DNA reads TGTGCCAGCAGCCAATCGACAGGGGCCAAAAACATTCAGTACTTC. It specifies CASSQSTGAKNIQYF.

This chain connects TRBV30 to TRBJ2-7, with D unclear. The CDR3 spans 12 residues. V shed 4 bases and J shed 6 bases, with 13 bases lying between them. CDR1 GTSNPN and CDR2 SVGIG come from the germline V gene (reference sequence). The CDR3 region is CAWTGGSREQYF. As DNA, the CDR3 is TGTGCCTGGACTGGTGGGTCGCGCGAGCAGTACTTC.

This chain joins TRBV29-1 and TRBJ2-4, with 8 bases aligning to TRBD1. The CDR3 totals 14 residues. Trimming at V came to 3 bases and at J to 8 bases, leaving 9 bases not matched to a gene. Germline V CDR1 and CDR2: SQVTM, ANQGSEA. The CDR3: CSVESRTGRDIQYF. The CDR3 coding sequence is TGCAGCGTTGAGTCTCGGACAGGGCGGGACATTCAGTACTTC. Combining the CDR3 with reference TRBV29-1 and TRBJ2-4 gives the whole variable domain SAVISQKPSRDICQRGTSLTIQCQVDSQVTMMFWYRQQPGQSLTLIATANQGSEATYESGFVIDKFPISRPNLTFSTLTVSNMSPEDSSIYLCSVESRTGRDIQYFGAGTRLSVL.

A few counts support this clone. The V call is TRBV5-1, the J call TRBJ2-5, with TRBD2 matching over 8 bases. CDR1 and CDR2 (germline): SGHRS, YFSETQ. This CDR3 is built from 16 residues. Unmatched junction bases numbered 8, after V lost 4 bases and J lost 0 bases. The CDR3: CASSLQGAGDQETQYF. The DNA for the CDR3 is TGCGCCAGCAGCCTGCAAGGAGCGGGGGACCAAGAGACCCAGTACTTC. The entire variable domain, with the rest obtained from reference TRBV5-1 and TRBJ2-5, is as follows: KAGVTQTPRYLIKTRGQQVTLSCSPISGHRSVSWYQQTPGQGLQFLFEYFSETQRNKGNFPGRFSGRQFSNSRSEMNVSTLELGDSALYLCASSLQGAGDQETQYFGPGTRLLVL.

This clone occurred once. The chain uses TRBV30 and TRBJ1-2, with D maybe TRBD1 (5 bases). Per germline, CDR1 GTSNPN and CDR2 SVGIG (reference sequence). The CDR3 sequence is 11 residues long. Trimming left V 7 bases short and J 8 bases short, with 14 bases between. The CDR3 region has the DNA TGTGCCTCGTTCAAGGGACGCGGCTACACCTTC. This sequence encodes CASFKGRGYTF.

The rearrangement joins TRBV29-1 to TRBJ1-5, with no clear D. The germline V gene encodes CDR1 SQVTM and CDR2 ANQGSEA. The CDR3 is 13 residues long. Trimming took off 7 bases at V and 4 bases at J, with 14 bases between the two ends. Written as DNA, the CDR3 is TGCAGCGCGTACCTAGGGAGGAATCAGCCCCAGCATTTT. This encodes CSAYLGRNQPQHF.